Each of the 27 T cell receptor beta chains below was sequenced from the same sample in a study of blood T cells in healthy people across ages. A second PCR, run for 7 to 11 cycles, used a sample-barcoded 5' primer plus a J-beta primer mix. TCRdb re-called the 5' RACE reads with MiXCR, one entry per CDR3 protein. The sample lists fewer than 1 million distinct CDR3 sequences, roughly 44% occurring once. Sequencing was carried out using blood. The receptors were sampled from a man in his 60s in good health.

In its sample, this clonotype was seen a few times. This rearrangement joins TRBV11-2 to TRBJ2-5; 7 bases map to TRBD2. Germline V gives CDR1 SGHAT, CDR2 FQNNGV. The CDR3 is 16 residues long. The ends lost 4 bases at V and 6 bases at J; junction bases unmatched: 14. The CDR3 loop reads CASSSVRTSTGKTQYF. CDR3 DNA sequence: TGTGCCAGCAGCTCGGTTAGGACTAGTACTGGGAAGACCCAGTACTTC.

A single count supports this clonotype. The chain is built from TRBV6-2 or TRBV6-3 and TRBJ2-5; possible D gene TRBD2, 7 bases. Per germline, CDR1 MNHEY and CDR2 SVGEGT. Trimming removed 0 bases from V and 2 bases from J, with 19 bases in between. The CDR3 is made up of 18 amino acids. In DNA form, the CDR3 reads TGTGCCAGCAGTTACTCTCCTGAGGGGGGGGGCCTACAAGAGACCCAGTACTTC. The encoded protein is CASSYSPEGGGLQETQYF.

The chain uses TRBV2 and TRBJ1-1; D might be TRBD1 (5 bases). Trimming took off 6 bases at V and 5 bases at J, with 10 bases between the two ends. CDR1 is SNHLY and CDR2 is FYNNEI in the germline V gene. This CDR3 spans 12 amino acids. The CDR3 coding sequence is TGTGCCAGCAGGGCAGGGTTGACTGAAGCTTTCTTT. Its protein product is CASRAGLTEAFF.

This clonotype was picked up many times. V and J are TRBV4-3 and TRBJ2-7; no reliable D call. This CDR3 is 15 amino acids long. Germline V lookup: CDR1 LGHNA, CDR2 YSLEER. Trimming removed 0 bases at V and 0 bases at J, with 9 bases between. As DNA, the CDR3 is TGCGCCAGCAGCCAAGATCGCGATCGCTCCTACGAGCAGTACTTC. It yields the protein CASSQDRDRSYEQYF.

This clonotype has only a few counts. V and J are TRBV6-6 and TRBJ1-2, with D perhaps TRBD1 (6 bases). CDR1 and CDR2 from the germline V gene are MNHNY and SVGAGI (reference sequence). V lost 7 bases, J lost 2 bases, and 14 bases lay in between. This CDR3 has 14 amino acids. CDR3 residues: CASTDTGTNYGYTF. CDR3 bases: TGTGCCAGCACTGACACAGGGACAAACTATGGCTACACCTTC.

This clonotype was seen more than once but under ten times. The chain combines TRBV2 with TRBJ2-1; D is uncertain. CDR1 and CDR2 (germline): SNHLY, FYNNEI. CDR3 length: 12 amino acids. Trimming pared 7 bases from V and 8 bases from J, leaving 12 bases between. The CDR3 is CASTRTRDEQFF. In DNA, the CDR3 is TGTGCCAGCACTCGGACCCGGGATGAGCAGTTCTTC.

The J gene is TRBJ2-3, the V gene TRBV4-3; 11 bases line up with TRBD2. V shed 4 bases and J 4 bases; nucleotides not matched to a gene: 7. This CDR3 has 16 amino acids. The germline V gene has CDR1 LGHNA and CDR2 YSLEER. The CDR3 nucleotides are TGCGCCAGCAGCCTTAATAGCGGGGGGGGCCCAGATACGCAGTATTTT. Translated, it gives CASSLNSGGGPDTQYF.

This clonotype was recorded at least ten times. This sequence may be a read error, since a much larger clone differs from it by one base. The rearrangement joins TRBV4-3 to TRBJ2-5; tentatively, D is TRBD1 or TRBD2 (5 bases each). The V end lost 5 bases, the J end lost 11 bases, and 24 bases lay between the germline ends. The CDR3 is made up of 15 amino acids. Germline loops: CDR1 LGHNA, CDR2 YSLEER. This chain's CDR3 is CASSIGTHLYNEQYF. The DNA for the CDR3 is TGCGCCAGCAGCATCGGGACCCACCTTTACAATGAGCAGTACTTC.

Only a few counts were recorded for this clonotype. This chain joins TRBV7-8 and TRBJ2-1; TRBD2 aligns across 11 bases. The germline CDR1 and CDR2 sequences are SGHVS and FQNEAQ. The CDR3 totals 15 residues. V trimming: 5 bases; J trimming: 6 bases; junction bases outside the gene matches: 6. CDR3 DNA sequence: TGTGCCAGCAGCCCGATAGCGGGGGGGCCCAATGAGCAGTTCTTC. This encodes CASSPIAGGPNEQFF.

Remarks on this clonotype: At one end the junction does not follow the germline gene, possibly because of a read error. The rearrangement joins TRBV20-1 to TRBJ2-1, with D perhaps matching TRBD1 (5 bases). The CDR3 totals 13 residues. The V gene's germline CDR1 is DFQATT and CDR2 SNEGSKA (reference sequence). The DNA for the CDR3 is TGCAGTGGAAGGGGCCTTATCCAAGAGACCCAGGTCTTC. Translating gives CSGRGLIQETQVF.

The chain recombines TRBV29-1 with TRBJ1-2; D gene uncertain. The CDR3 loop spans 11 amino acids. CDR1 and CDR2 from the germline V gene are SQVTM and ANQGSEA. V lost 8 bases to trimming and J lost 2 bases, with 9 bases between them. DNA for the CDR3: TGCAGCCCGAGGGCGAACTATGGCTACACCTTC. Amino acid sequence: CSPRANYGYTF.

The genes are TRBV9 and TRBJ2-3, with a possible D match to TRBD2 (6 bases). The V gene lost 4 bases and the J gene lost 1 base, with 16 bases spanning the gap. The CDR3 contains 16 residues. Germline V CDR1 and CDR2: SGDLS, YYNGEE. The CDR3 region has the DNA TGTGCCAGCAGCACAATGGTTGGGGAGGGCACAGATACGCAGTATTTT. Residues: CASSTMVGEGTDTQYF.

The gene calls are TRBV27 and TRBJ2-7, with TRBD1 identical over 7 bases. Germline V gene sequence: CDR1 MNHEY, CDR2 SMNVEV (reference sequence). After removal of 6 bases from V and 0 bases from J, the junction contained 5 bases not matched to a gene. The CDR3 spans 14 residues. The CDR3 coding sequence is TGTGCCAGCAGGACAGGGTCCTACTCCTACGAGCAGTACTTC. Its translation: CASRTGSYSYEQYF.

The chain links TRBV6-1 to TRBJ2-5; no reliable D call. Germline V gives CDR1 MNHNS, CDR2 SASEGT. The CDR3 loop spans 18 amino acids. Trimming stripped 4 bases from V and 5 bases from J, with 26 bases between. DNA for the CDR3: TGTGCCAGCAGTGTTAGGCAGGCAAAATGGGGTGGAATGGAGACCCAGTACTTC. Its protein is CASSVRQAKWGGMETQYF.

This clonotype was counted a few times. This sequence joins TRBV28 and TRBJ1-5; D unresolved. The germline V and J ends were trimmed by 7 bases and 4 bases, with 14 bases remaining between them. Germline CDR1 reads MDHEN; CDR2 reads SYDVKM. This CDR3 is built from 14 residues. CDR3 nucleotides: TGTGCCAGCACCATCGGGTCACTAAATCAGCCCCAGCATTTT. Amino acids: CASTIGSLNQPQHF. The variable domain in full, completed from reference TRBV28 and TRBJ1-5, reads DVKVTQSSRYLVKRTGEKVFLECVQDMDHENMFWYRQDPGLGLRLIYFSYDVKMKEKGDIPEGYSVSREKKERFSLILESASTNQTSMYLCASTIGSLNQPQHFGDGTRLSIL.

The chain combines TRBV4-3 with TRBJ1-1, with no clear D. The CDR3 length is 15 residues. The V end was cut by 4 bases, the J end by 4 bases, with 16 bases between. The germline V gene encodes CDR1 LGHNA and CDR2 YSLEER. CDR3 residues: CASSPRHGSSTEAFF. The DNA for the CDR3 is TGCGCCAGCAGCCCCAGACATGGGTCCTCCACTGAAGCTTTCTTT.

The rearrangement joins TRBV2 to TRBJ1-5; D is possibly TRBD1 (5 bases). The CDR3 runs to 15 residues. Germline V gene data show CDR1 as SNHLY and CDR2 as FYNNEI. The V end was cut by 8 bases, the J end by 4 bases, with 18 bases between. DNA for the CDR3: TGTGCCAGCCGGAGGAGGCAGGGTTTTAATCAGCCCCAGCATTTT. Translating gives CASRRRQGFNQPQHF.

CDR3 sequence reads: CASSQDIAGASYEQYF. For the CDR3, the DNA is TGCGCCAGCAGCCAAGATATAGCGGGAGCTTCCTACGAGCAGTACTTC. The V gene is TRBV4-3, the J gene TRBJ2-7; the match to TRBD2 covers 9 bases. This CDR3 region has 16 residues. CDR1 is LGHNA, CDR2 YSLEER, per germline. V dropped 0 bases and J dropped 1; count of bases not matched to a gene: 4.

The chain links TRBV3-1 to TRBJ2-7, with D tentatively TRBD1 (5 bases). The CDR3 covers 12 residues. V was cut by 6 bases and J by 8 bases, with 14 bases left in between. CDR1 and CDR2 (germline): LGHDT, YNNKEL (reference sequence). The CDR3 DNA is TGTGCCAGCAGTTACGCCCTGGACAAGCAGTACTTC. It encodes CASSYALDKQYF.

V gene TRBV20-1 combines with J gene TRBJ2-5; TRBD2 agrees at 8 bases. TRBJ2-7 explains the end of the DNA better; the J call may be wrong. Germline V gene data show CDR1 as DFQATT and CDR2 as SNEGSKA (reference sequence). This CDR3 has 13 amino acids. In DNA form, the CDR3 reads TGCAGTGCCCTTGCGGGGGGTGAGTACGAGCAGTACTTC. It codes for CSALAGGEYEQYF.

This chain uses TRBV29-1 with TRBJ2-1; TRBD2 agrees at 10 bases. The better agreement between TRBJ2-7 and the DNA end casts doubt on the J call. Germline V CDR1 and CDR2: SQVTM, ANQGSEA. This CDR3 has 14 amino acids. DNA of the CDR3: TGCAGCGTTGATAAGCGGGGGGGCTACAATGAGCAGTACTTC. Amino acid sequence: CSVDKRGGYNEQYF.

As DNA, the CDR3 is TGTGCCAGCAGCACAACAGTGGTTGGTGAGCAGTTCTTC. It translates to CASSTTVVGEQFF. This rearrangement joins TRBV7-9 to TRBJ2-1, with no clear D. CDR3 length equals 13 residues. Germline values: CDR1 SEHNR, CDR2 FQNEAQ (reference sequence). Deletions cut 5 bases from V and 9 bases from J, with 14 bases between.

V and J are TRBV7-2 and TRBJ2-5; D gene unclear. The CDR3 is 15 residues long. Trimming cost V 3 bases and J 0 bases, with 11 bases left between them. Germline CDR1 is SGHTA and CDR2 is FQGNSA. The CDR3 is CASSFNPVYQETQYF. CDR3 sequence (DNA): TGTGCCAGCAGCTTTAACCCCGTGTACCAAGAGACCCAGTACTTC.

The rearrangement links TRBV30 to TRBJ2-7; a weak D match, TRBD1 (6 bases). Germline V gives CDR1 GTSNPN, CDR2 SVGIG (reference sequence). The germline V and J ends were trimmed by 3 bases and 4 bases, with 10 bases remaining between them. The CDR3 has 12 amino acids. The CDR3 DNA follows: TGTGCCTGGAGCCGGGACAAATACGAGCAGTACTTC. Its protein is CAWSRDKYEQYF. Full variable domain (rest looked up from reference TRBV30 and TRBJ2-7): SQTIHQWPATLVQPVGSPLSLECTVEGTSNPNLYWYRQAAGRGLQLLFYSVGIGQISSEVPQNLSASRPQDRQFILSSKKLLLSDSGFYLCAWSRDKYEQYFGPGTRLTVT.

This clonotype came up a few times. The rearrangement uses TRBV9 and TRBJ2-7; D may be TRBD1 (6 bases). The CDR3 length is 16 residues. Germline assignment: CDR1 SGDLS and CDR2 YYNGEE. V was pared by 0 bases and J by 2 bases, with 15 bases between. The CDR3 region is CASSVGGPLGPYEQYF. Here the CDR3 DNA reads TGTGCCAGCAGCGTAGGGGGGCCCTTAGGACCCTACGAGCAGTACTTC.

The V and J genes are TRBV6-1 and TRBJ2-7, with D possibly being TRBD2 (5 bases). Germline V gene lookup returns CDR1 MNHNS and CDR2 SASEGT. This CDR3 has 14 residues. The ends were cut back, 4 bases at V and 0 bases at J, with 10 bases in the middle. The CDR3 protein is CASSGTGDSYEQYF. In nucleotides, the CDR3 is TGTGCCAGCAGTGGGACCGGGGACTCCTACGAGCAGTACTTC.

The genes are TRBV29-1 and TRBJ2-1; 12 bases fit TRBD2. The ends lost 1 base at V and 7 bases at J; junction bases unmatched: 5. Germline CDR1 and CDR2: SQVTM and ANQGSEA. The length of the CDR3 is 15 residues. CDR3 in DNA: TGCAGCGTTGAAGGTCTAGCGGGGGGGCCGAATGAGCAGTTCTTC. This translates into CSVEGLAGGPNEQFF.